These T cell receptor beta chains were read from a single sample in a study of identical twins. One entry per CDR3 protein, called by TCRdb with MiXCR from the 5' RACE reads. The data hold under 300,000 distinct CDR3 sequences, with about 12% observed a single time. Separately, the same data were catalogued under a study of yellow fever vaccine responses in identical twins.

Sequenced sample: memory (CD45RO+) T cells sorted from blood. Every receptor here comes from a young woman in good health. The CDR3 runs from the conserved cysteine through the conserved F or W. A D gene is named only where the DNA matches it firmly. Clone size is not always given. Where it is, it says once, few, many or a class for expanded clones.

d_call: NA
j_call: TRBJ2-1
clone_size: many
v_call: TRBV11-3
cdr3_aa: CASSEEGASYNEQFF
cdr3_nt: TGTGCCAGCAGCGAGGAGGGGGCTTCCTACAATGAGCAGTTCTTC

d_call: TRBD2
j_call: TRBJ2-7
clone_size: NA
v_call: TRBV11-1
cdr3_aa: CASSISGGISYEQYF
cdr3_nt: TGTGCCAGCAGCATTAGCGGGGGAATCTCCTACGAGCAGTACTTC

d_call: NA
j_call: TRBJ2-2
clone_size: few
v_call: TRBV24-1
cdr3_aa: CATAGQRNTGELFF
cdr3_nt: TGTGCCACCGCGGGACAAAGAAACACCGGGGAGCTGTTTTTT

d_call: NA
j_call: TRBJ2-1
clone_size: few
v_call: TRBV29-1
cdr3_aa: CSVDGFVWASDDEQFF
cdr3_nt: TGCAGCGTTGATGGCTTTGTCTGGGCTAGCGACGATGAGCAGTTCTTC

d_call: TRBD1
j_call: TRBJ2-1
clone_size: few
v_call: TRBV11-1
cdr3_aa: CASSLGAGGVRSYNEQFF
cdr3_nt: TGTGCCAGCAGCTTAGGGGCAGGGGGCGTACGCTCCTACAATGAGCAGTTCTTC

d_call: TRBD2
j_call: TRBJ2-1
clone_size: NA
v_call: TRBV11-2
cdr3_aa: CASSSLLAGAYNEQFF
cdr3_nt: TGTGCCAGCAGCTCCCTATTAGCGGGGGCATACAATGAGCAGTTCTTC

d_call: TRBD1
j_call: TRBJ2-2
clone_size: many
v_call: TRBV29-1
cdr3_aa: CSARRDRDTGELFF
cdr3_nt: TGCAGCGCCCGCCGGGACAGGGACACCGGGGAGCTGTTTTTT

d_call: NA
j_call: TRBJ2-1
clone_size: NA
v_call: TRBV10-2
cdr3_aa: CASSASLEQFF
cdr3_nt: TGCGCCAGCAGTGCCTCCTTAGAGCAGTTCTTC

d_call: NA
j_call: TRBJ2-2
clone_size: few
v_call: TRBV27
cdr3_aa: CASSPSRGGNTGELFF
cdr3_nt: TGTGCCAGCAGTCCCTCTAGAGGGGGGAACACCGGGGAGCTGTTTTTT

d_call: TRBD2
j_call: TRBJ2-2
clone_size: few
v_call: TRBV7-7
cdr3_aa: CASSFGLAPGELFF
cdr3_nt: TGTGCTAGCAGCTTCGGACTAGCTCCCGGGGAGCTGTTTTTT

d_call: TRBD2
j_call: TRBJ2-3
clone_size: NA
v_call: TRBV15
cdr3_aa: CATTRTSGSADTQYF
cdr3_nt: TGTGCCACCACGAGGACTAGCGGGAGTGCAGATACGCAGTATTTT

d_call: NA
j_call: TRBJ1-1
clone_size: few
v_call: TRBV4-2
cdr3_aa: CASSRPTGTEAFF
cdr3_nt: TGTGCCAGCAGCCGGCCAACGGGCACTGAAGCTTTCTTT

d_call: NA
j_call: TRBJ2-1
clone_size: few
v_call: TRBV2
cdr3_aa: CADRTGYYNEQFF
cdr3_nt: TGTGCCGACCGGACGGGATACTACAATGAGCAGTTCTTC

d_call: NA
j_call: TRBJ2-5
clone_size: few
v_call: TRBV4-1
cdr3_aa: CASSQQGVETQYF
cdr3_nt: TGCGCCAGCAGCCAACAGGGTGTAGAGACCCAGTACTTC

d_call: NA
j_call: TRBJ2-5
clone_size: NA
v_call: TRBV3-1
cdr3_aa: CASSQDQGRVETQYF
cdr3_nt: TGTGCCAGCAGCCAAGACCAGGGTCGCGTAGAGACCCAGTACTTC

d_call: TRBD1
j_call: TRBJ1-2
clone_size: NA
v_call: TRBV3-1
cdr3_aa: CASSPWDRDNYGYTF
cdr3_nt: TGTGCCAGCAGCCCTTGGGACAGAGATAACTATGGCTACACCTTC

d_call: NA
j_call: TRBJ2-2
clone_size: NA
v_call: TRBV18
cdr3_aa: CASSQQENTGELFF
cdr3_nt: TGTGCCAGCTCACAGCAGGAGAACACCGGGGAGCTGTTTTTT

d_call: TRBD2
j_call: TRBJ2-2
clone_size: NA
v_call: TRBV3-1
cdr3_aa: CASSRGLAGRNTGELFF
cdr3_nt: TGTGCCAGCAGCCGGGGACTAGCGGGCAGGAACACCGGGGAGCTGTTTTTT

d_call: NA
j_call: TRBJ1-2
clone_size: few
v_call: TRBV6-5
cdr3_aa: CASSSTGGGGGYTF
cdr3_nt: TGTGCCAGCAGTTCCACCGGGGGGGGGGGCGGCTACACCTTC

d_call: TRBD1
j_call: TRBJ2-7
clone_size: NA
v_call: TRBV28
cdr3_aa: CASRKQGAPSYEQYF
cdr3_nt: TGTGCCAGCAGAAAACAGGGGGCCCCGTCCTACGAGCAGTACTTC

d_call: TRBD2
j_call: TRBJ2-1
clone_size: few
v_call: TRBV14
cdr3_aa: CASSQKGLAGYYNEQFF
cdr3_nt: TGTGCCAGCAGCCAAAAGGGACTAGCGGGGTACTACAATGAGCAGTTCTTC

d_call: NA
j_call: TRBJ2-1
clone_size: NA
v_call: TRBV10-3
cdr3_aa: CAFSLGFMRSSDYNEQFF
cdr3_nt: TGTGCCTTCAGTTTAGGTTTCATGCGCAGCTCGGATTACAATGAGCAGTTCTTC

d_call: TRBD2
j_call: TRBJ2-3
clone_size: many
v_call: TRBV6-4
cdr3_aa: CASSVLAGETDTQYF
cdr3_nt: TGTGCCAGCAGTGTACTAGCGGGGGAGACAGATACGCAGTATTTT

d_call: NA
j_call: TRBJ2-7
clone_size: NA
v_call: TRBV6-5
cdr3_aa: CASSYLRSSPRQYF
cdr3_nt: TGTGCCAGCAGTTACCTCAGGTCCTCGCCCCGGCAGTACTTC

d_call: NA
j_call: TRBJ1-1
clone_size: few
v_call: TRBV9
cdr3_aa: CASSRGAGSMNTEAFF
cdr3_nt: TGTGCCAGCAGTCGGGGGGCAGGGTCAATGAACACTGAAGCTTTCTTT

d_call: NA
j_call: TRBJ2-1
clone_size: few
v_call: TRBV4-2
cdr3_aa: CASSQVTTRGYYNEQFF
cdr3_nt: TGTGCCAGCAGCCAAGTAACGACTAGGGGATATTACAATGAGCAGTTCTTC

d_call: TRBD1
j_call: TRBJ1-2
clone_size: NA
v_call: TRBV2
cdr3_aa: CASKDRGNGYTF
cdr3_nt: TGTGCCAGCAAAGACAGGGGGAATGGCTACACCTTC

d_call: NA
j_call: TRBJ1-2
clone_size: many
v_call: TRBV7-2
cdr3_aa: CASSLREKANYGYTF
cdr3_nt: TGTGCCAGCAGCTTACGGGAGAAGGCTAACTATGGCTACACCTTC

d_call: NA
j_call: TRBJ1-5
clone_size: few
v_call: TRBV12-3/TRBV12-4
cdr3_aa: CASSSRDNQPQHF
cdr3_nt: TGTGCCAGCAGTTCTCGGGACAATCAGCCCCAGCATTTT

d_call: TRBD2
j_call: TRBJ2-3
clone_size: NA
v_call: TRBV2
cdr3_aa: CASREPPSGATDTQYF
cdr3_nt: TGTGCCAGCAGGGAACCGCCTAGCGGAGCTACAGATACGCAGTATTTT

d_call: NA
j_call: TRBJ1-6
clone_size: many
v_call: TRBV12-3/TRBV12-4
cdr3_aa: CASRELQGVNSPLHF
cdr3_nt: TGTGCCAGCAGGGAACTACAGGGAGTCAATTCACCCCTCCACTTT

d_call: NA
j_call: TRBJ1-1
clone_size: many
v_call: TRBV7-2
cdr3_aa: CASNRYTEAFF
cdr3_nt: TGTGCCAGCAACCGTTACACTGAAGCTTTCTTT

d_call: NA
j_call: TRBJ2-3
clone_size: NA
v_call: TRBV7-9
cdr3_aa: CASSLGTPADTQYF
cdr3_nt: TGTGCCAGCAGCTTAGGCACCCCTGCAGATACGCAGTATTTT

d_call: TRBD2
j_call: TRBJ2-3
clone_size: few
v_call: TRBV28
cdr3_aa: CASSFNGLAGLTDTQYF
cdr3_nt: TGTGCCAGCAGTTTTAATGGACTAGCGGGCCTCACAGATACGCAGTATTTT

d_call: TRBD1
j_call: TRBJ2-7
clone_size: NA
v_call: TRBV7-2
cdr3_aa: CASSLRQGNYEQYF
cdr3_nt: TGTGCCAGCAGCCTTAGACAGGGTAACTACGAGCAGTACTTC

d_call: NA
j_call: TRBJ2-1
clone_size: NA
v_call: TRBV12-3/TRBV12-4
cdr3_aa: CASRLGLPGGRRQFF
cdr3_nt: TGTGCCAGCAGACTAGGACTCCCCGGGGGCCGAAGACAGTTCTTC

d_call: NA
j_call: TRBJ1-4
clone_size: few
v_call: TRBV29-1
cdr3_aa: CSVEEGGNEKLFF
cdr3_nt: TGCAGCGTTGAAGAGGGCGGGAATGAAAAACTGTTTTTT

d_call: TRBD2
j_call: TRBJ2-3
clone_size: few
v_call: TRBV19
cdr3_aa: CASSIRLAGTTDTQYF
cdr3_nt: TGTGCCAGTAGTATCCGGCTAGCGGGCACCACAGATACGCAGTATTTT

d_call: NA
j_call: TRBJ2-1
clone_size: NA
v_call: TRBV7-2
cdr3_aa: CASSLAETGLSISEQFF
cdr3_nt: TGTGCCAGCAGCTTAGCCGAAACGGGACTGTCCATCAGTGAGCAGTTCTTC

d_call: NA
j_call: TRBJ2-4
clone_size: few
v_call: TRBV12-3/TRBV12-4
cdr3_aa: CASSFDPGNIQYF
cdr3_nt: TGTGCCAGCAGTTTCGACCCCGGGAACATTCAGTACTTC

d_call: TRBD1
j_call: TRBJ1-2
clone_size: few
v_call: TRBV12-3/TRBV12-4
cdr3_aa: CASSLGDRAGYTF
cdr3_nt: TGTGCCAGCAGTTTAGGGGACAGGGCTGGCTACACCTTC

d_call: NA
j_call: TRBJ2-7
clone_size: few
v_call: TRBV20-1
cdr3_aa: CSARDSSGDEQYF
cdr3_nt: TGCAGTGCTAGAGATTCCTCCGGGGACGAGCAGTACTTC

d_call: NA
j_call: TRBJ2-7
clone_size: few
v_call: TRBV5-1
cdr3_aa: CASSPTTDPANEQYF
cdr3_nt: TGCGCCAGCAGTCCAACCACGGATCCGGCAAACGAGCAGTACTTC

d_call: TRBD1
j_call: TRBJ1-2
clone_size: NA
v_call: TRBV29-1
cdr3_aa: CSVDVGDRASYYGYTF
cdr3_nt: TGCAGCGTTGACGTTGGGGACAGGGCTTCATACTATGGCTACACCTTC

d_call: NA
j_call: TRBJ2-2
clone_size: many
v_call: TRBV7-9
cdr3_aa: CASSLSGETGELFF
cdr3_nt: TGTGCCAGCAGCTTATCAGGGGAGACCGGGGAGCTGTTTTTT

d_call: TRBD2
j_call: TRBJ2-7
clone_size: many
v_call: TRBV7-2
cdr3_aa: CASSLVSGATYEQYF
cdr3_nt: TGTGCCAGCAGCTTAGTTAGCGGGGCCACCTACGAGCAGTACTTC

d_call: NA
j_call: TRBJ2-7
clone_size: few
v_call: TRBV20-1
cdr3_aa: CSAKGTNYEQYF
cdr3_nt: TGCAGTGCTAAAGGTACAAACTACGAGCAGTACTTC

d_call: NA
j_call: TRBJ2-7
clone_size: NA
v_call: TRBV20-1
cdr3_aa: CSARDYRRPYEQYF
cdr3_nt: TGCAGTGCTAGAGATTACAGGCGACCCTACGAGCAGTACTTC